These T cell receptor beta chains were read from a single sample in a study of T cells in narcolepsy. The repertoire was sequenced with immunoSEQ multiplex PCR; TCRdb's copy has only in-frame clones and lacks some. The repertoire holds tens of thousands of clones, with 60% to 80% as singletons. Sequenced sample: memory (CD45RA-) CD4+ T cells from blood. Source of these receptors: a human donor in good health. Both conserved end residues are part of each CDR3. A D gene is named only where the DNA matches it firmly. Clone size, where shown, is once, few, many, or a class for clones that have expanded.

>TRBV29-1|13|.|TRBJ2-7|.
TGCAGCGCCGGAGGAGGGAGTAAGTACGAGCAGTACTTC
CSAGGGSKYEQYF
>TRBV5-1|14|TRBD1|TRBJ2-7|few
TGCGCCAGCAGCTACAACGACAGGGCCTACGAGCAGTACTTC
CASSYNDRAYEQYF
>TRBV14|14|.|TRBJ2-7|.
TGTGCCAGCAGCCAATGGGACGTAAGCTCCGAGCAGTACTTC
CASSQWDVSSEQYF
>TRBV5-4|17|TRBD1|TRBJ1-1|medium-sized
TGTGCCAGCAGCTTGGGGTTGGACAGGCCGGGGAACACTGAAGCTTTCTTT
CASSLGLDRPGNTEAFF
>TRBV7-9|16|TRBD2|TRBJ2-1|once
TGTGCCAGCAGTCCCCGGGGAGCGGGGGGGGGCGATGAGCAGTTCTTC
CASSPRGAGGGDEQFF
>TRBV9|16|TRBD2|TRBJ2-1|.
TGTGCCAGCAGCGTAGTGGTTAGCGGGAGTGTGGGTGAGCAGTTCTTC
CASSVVVSGSVGEQFF
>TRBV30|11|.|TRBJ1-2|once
TGTGCCTGGAGTGGGGGCTATGGCTACACCTTC
CAWSGGYGYTF
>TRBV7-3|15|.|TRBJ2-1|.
TGTGCCAGCAGCCCCTCTCGCCATACGACGAATGAGCAGTTCTTC
CASSPSRHTTNEQFF
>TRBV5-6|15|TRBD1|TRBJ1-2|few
TGTGCCAGCAGAGCCTCAGGGGGCGCTGGCTATGGCTACACCTTC
CASRASGGAGYGYTF
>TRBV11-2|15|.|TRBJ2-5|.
TGTGCCAGCAGCCCGTTTCGGGCTAAACAAGAGACCCAGTACTTC
CASSPFRAKQETQYF
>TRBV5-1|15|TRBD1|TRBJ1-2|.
TGCGCCAGCAGCTTGGTACAGGGGGCTAACTATGGCTACACCTTC
CASSLVQGANYGYTF
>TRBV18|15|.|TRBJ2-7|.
TGTGCCAGCTCACCACATCGGGACTCGCTCTACGAGCAGTACTTC
CASSPHRDSLYEQYF
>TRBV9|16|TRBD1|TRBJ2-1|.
TGTGCCAGCAGCGTAGGGGACAGGGTGGCCCGAAATGAGCAGTTCTTC
CASSVGDRVARNEQFF
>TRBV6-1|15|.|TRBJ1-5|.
TGTGCCAGCCACTGGGACCGCGCAAGCAATCAGCCCCAGCATTTT
CASHWDRASNQPQHF
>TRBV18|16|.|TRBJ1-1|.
TGTGCCAGCTCACCCGCTCTACAGGGAGTGTGGACTGAAGCTTTCTTT
CASSPALQGVWTEAFF
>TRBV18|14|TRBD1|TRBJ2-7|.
TGTGCCAGCTCACCCTCCGGGACAGCATACGAGCAGTACTTC
CASSPSGTAYEQYF
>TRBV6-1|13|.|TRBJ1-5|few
TGTGCCAGCAGTGAGTCCAACAATCAGCCCCAGCATTTT
CASSESNNQPQHF
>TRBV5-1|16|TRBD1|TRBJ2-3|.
TGCGCCAGCAGCCCGGGGACAGTCACTAGCACAGATACGCAGTATTTT
CASSPGTVTSTDTQYF
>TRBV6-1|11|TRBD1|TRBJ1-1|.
TGTGCCAGCAGCCGGGACAGAGAAGCTTTCTTT
CASSRDREAFF
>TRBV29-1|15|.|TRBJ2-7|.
TGCAGCGTGAAGGGTGTAGCGGAAAGTCTCTACGAGCAGTACTTC
CSVKGVAESLYEQYF
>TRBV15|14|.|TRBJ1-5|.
TGTGCCACCAGCAGAGATCGGGGAGAACAGCCCCAGCATTTT
CATSRDRGEQPQHF
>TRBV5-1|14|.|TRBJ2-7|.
TGCGCCAGCAGCTTGCAGGGCAGGACCTACGAGCAGTACTTC
CASSLQGRTYEQYF
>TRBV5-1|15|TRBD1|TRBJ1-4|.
TGCGCCAGCAGCTTAGCCGGGACAGTGAGGGAAAAACTGTTTTTT
CASSLAGTVREKLFF
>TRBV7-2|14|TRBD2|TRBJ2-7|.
TGTGCCAGCAGCCCCGGACTAGCGGAGAACGAGCAGTACTTC
CASSPGLAENEQYF
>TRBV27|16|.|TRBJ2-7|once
TGTGCCAGCAGTCCTCCAGGCGGAGAGAGCTCCTACGAGCAGTACTTC
CASSPPGGESSYEQYF
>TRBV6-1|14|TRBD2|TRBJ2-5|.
TGTGCCAGCCGGGTAATGGCGGGAGGGGAGACCCAGTACTTC
CASRVMAGGETQYF
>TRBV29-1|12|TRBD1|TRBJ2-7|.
TGCAGCGTTGCAGGGGGCTACGACGAGCAGTACTTC
CSVAGGYDEQYF
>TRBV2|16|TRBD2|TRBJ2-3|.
TGTGCCAGCAGTGATCCTAGCGGGAGGAAGGCAGATACGCAGTATTTT
CASSDPSGRKADTQYF
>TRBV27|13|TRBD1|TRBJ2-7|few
TGTGCCAGCAGCCATGGGACAGCGTACGAGCAGTACTTC
CASSHGTAYEQYF
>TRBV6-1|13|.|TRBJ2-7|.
TGTGCCAGCAGCAACAGGGTGGGAGACGAGCAGTACTTC
CASSNRVGDEQYF
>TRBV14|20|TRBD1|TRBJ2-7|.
TGTGCCAGCAGCCAAAGATCTGGCAGGGGGTCAACCTCGGGATCCTACGAGCAGTACTTC
CASSQRSGRGSTSGSYEQYF
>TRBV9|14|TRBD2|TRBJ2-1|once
TGTGCCAGCAGCGTAGAACTAGCGGGAGGGCCGGATTTCTTC
CASSVELAGGPDFF
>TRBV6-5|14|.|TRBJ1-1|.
TGTGCCAGCGGGAGCACGGCGCGCGACACTGAAGCTTTCTTT
CASGSTARDTEAFF
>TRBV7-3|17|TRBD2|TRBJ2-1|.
TGTGCCAGCAGCTTATGGGCTAGCGGGAGTGACCACAATGAGCAGTTCTTC
CASSLWASGSDHNEQFF
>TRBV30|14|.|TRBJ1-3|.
TGTGCCTGGAGGGTATTCGGCTCTGGAAACACCATATATTTT
CAWRVFGSGNTIYF
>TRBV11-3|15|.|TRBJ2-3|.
TGTGCCAGCAGCTTCTCGGACAGAATCACAGATACGCAGTATTTT
CASSFSDRITDTQYF
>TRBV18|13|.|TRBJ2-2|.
TGTGCCAGCTCTGGGCAGAACACCGGGGAGCTGTTTTTT
CASSGQNTGELFF
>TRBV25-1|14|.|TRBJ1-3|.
TGTGCCAGCAGTGAAGAAAGGACTGGAAACACCATATATTTT
CASSEERTGNTIYF
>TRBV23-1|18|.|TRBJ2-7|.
TGCGCCAGCAGTCAATCCAGTTCTTGTGCCGGCTCATCTTACGAGCAGTACTTC
CASSQSSSCAGSSYEQYF
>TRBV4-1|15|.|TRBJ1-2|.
TGCGCCAGCAGCCCTGCTGCGACAGACTCCTATGGCTACACCTTC
CASSPAATDSYGYTF
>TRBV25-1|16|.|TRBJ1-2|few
TGTGCCAGCAGTGAACCCGGCGTGCTCAACCGCTATGGCTACACCTTC
CASSEPGVLNRYGYTF
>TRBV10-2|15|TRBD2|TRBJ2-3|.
TGCGCCAGCAGTCTAGCGGGAGGGCCAGCAGATACGCAGTATTTT
CASSLAGGPADTQYF
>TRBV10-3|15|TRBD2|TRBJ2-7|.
TGTGCCATCAGTGAAAGCCCTAGCGGGAGGCGAGAGCAGTACTTC
CAISESPSGRREQYF
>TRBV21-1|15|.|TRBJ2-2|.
TGTGCCAGCCGAACAGGGCAGGGAGGTACCGGGGAGCTGTTTTTT
CASRTGQGGTGELFF
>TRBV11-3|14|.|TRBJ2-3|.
TGTGCCAGTAAAGGGGATCTTAGCACAGATACGCAGTATTTT
CASKGDLSTDTQYF